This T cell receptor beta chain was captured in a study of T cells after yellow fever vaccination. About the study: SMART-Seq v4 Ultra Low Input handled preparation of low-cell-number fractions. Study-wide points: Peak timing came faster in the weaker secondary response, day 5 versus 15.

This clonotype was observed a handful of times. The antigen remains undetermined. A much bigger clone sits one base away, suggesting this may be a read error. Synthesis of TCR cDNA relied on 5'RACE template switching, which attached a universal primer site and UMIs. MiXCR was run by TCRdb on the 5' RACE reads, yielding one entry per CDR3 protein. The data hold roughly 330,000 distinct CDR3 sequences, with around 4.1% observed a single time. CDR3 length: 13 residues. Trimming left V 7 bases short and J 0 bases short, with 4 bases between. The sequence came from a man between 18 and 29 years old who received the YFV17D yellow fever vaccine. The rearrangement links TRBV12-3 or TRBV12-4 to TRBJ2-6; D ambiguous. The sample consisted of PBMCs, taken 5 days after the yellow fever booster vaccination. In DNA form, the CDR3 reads TGTGCCAGCACCCCCTCTGGGGCCAACGTCCTGACTTTC. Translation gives CASTPSGANVLTF.